These T cell receptor beta chains were read from a single sample in a study of a mutant IDH1 vaccine in newly diagnosed glioma. No antigen has been assigned to these receptors. Libraries were prepared by immunoSEQ multiplex PCR; TCRdb keeps only in-frame clonotypes and omits some of them. The sample yields approximately 45,000 clones, around 90% seen once. Sequenced material: PBMCs, taken from a glioma patient whose treatment included an IDH1 peptide vaccine. Receptors were obtained from a woman aged 40-49 years with glioma. CDR3s include the opening cysteine and the closing phenylalanine or tryptophan. A D gene is named only where the DNA matches it firmly. Clone size appears in some rows only: once, few, many, or a class for an expanded clone.

V	J	size	D	CDR3	DNA
TRBV6-1	TRBJ1-2	once	TRBD1	CASSEPGQGTTGYTF	TGTGCCAGCAGTGAACCGGGACAGGGAACGACGGGCTACACCTTC
TRBV19	TRBJ1-4	few	-	CASSTQVREKLFF	TGTGCCAGTAGTACTCAAGTTCGCGAAAAACTGTTTTTT
TRBV2	TRBJ2-2	-	-	CASSEARAGELFF	TGTGCCAGCAGTGAGGCCAGGGCCGGGGAGCTGTTTTTT
TRBV7-9	TRBJ2-1	-	TRBD2	CASSVAGGVYNEQFF	TGTGCCAGCAGCGTAGCGGGGGGAGTCTACAATGAGCAGTTCTTC
TRBV7-9	TRBJ2-3	-	TRBD2	CASSLARLAAADTQYF	TGTGCCAGCAGCTTAGCTAGGCTAGCGGCGGCAGATACGCAGTATTTT
TRBV7-2	TRBJ1-4	few	TRBD1	CASSLRGDRGLFF	TGTGCCAGCAGCTTAAGGGGGGACAGGGGGCTGTTTTTT
TRBV5-1	TRBJ2-1	-	TRBD2	CASSLSSGRGYNEQFF	TGCGCCAGCAGCTTGTCTAGCGGGAGAGGATACAATGAGCAGTTCTTC
TRBV18	TRBJ2-3	-	TRBD2	CASSLPGLADKTRSTDTQYF	TGTGCCAGCTCACTGCCGGGACTAGCAGACAAAACACGTAGCACAGATACGCAGTATTTT
TRBV19	TRBJ1-5	-	TRBD1	CASSKDRGSNQPQHF	TGTGCCAGTAGTAAGGACAGGGGTAGCAATCAGCCCCAGCATTTT
TRBV9	TRBJ1-2	-	-	CASSYTGNYGYTF	TGTGCCAGCAGCTATACAGGGAACTATGGCTACACCTTC
TRBV7-2	TRBJ2-3	once	-	CASSLGRGRQYF	TGTGCCAGCAGCTTAGGGAGGGGCAGGCAGTATTTT
TRBV7-9	TRBJ2-3	-	TRBD2	CASSLSGTRHTQYF	TGTGCCAGCAGCTTAAGTGGGACTAGACATACGCAGTATTTT
TRBV14	TRBJ2-7	-	-	CASSGIYSYEQYF	TGTGCCAGCAGCGGGATTTACTCCTACGAGCAGTACTTC
TRBV5-1	TRBJ2-3	-	-	CASSLVAGSGDTQYF	TGCGCCAGCAGCTTGGTGGCAGGGTCAGGAGATACGCAGTATTTT
TRBV18	TRBJ2-7	-	-	CASSDYQGANEQYF	TGTGCCAGCTCGGACTACCAGGGCGCTAACGAGCAGTACTTC
TRBV5-1	TRBJ2-2	-	TRBD2	CASSLLSGRPTGELFF	TGCGCCAGCAGCTTGCTTAGCGGGAGGCCCACCGGGGAGCTGTTTTTT
TRBV7-2	TRBJ1-3	once	-	CASSLETGNTIYF	TGTGCCAGCAGCTTAGAAACCGGAAACACCATATATTTT
TRBV5-1	TRBJ2-2	once	TRBD1	CASSRGPPGGTGAHGELFF	TGCGCCAGCAGCCGTGGTCCTCCCGGGGGGACAGGGGCCCACGGGGAGCTGTTTTTT
TRBV7-2	TRBJ1-1	-	-	CASSFKRRAEAFF	TGTGCCAGCAGCTTCAAAAGACGGGCTGAAGCTTTCTTT
TRBV4-1	TRBJ2-7	once	-	CASSQAPGNYEQYF	TGCGCCAGCAGCCAAGCTCCGGGCAACTACGAGCAGTACTTC
TRBV5-1	TRBJ2-4	-	TRBD2	CASSSGTSGKNIQYF	TGCGCCAGCAGTTCCGGGACTAGCGGCAAAAACATTCAGTACTTC
TRBV5-4	TRBJ2-2	-	-	CASSFRLNTGELFF	TGTGCCAGCAGCTTTCGGTTAAACACCGGGGAGCTGTTTTTT
TRBV7-2	TRBJ1-3	-	-	CASSQSGGGTGNTIYF	TGTGCCAGCAGCCAGTCCGGTGGGGGGACTGGAAACACCATATATTTT
TRBV2	TRBJ1-5	-	-	CASGRQGNNQPQHF	TGTGCCAGCGGGAGGCAGGGAAACAATCAGCCCCAGCATTTT
TRBV25-1	TRBJ1-1	-	-	CASSDYPNAGTEAFF	TGTGCCAGCAGTGACTACCCCAACGCGGGCACTGAAGCTTTCTTT
TRBV2	TRBJ2-2	-	-	CASSGHKVGNTGELFF	TGTGCCAGCAGTGGCCATAAGGTTGGGAACACCGGGGAGCTGTTTTTT
TRBV19	TRBJ2-3	once	-	CASSMDGPDTQYF	TGTGCCAGTAGTATGGACGGGCCAGATACGCAGTATTTT
TRBV7-9	TRBJ2-7	few	-	CASSLAGLSYEQYF	TGTGCCAGCAGCTTAGCGGGGTTAAGCTACGAGCAGTACTTC
TRBV7-2	TRBJ2-1	-	-	CASSANDEYYNEQFF	TGTGCCAGCAGCGCCAACGATGAGTACTACAATGAGCAGTTCTTC
TRBV9	TRBJ1-3	-	-	CASTQQALGGNTIYF	TGTGCCAGCACCCAACAGGCACTTGGAGGAAACACCATATATTTT
TRBV5-8	TRBJ2-7	-	TRBD1	CASSLGPDRAHEQYF	TGTGCCAGCAGCTTGGGCCCGGACAGGGCCCACGAGCAGTACTTC
TRBV27	TRBJ2-7	-	TRBD2	CASSLGPSGFPYEQYF	TGTGCCAGCAGTTTGGGGCCTAGCGGGTTCCCCTACGAGCAGTACTTC
TRBV12-5	TRBJ2-7	-	TRBD1	CASGPGQQSYEQYF	TGTGCTAGTGGTCCGGGACAGCAGTCCTACGAGCAGTACTTC
TRBV5-1	TRBJ2-7	-	TRBD2	CASSLGLAGDEQYF	TGCGCCAGCAGCTTGGGCCTAGCGGGAGACGAGCAGTACTTC
TRBV6-6	TRBJ1-4	-	-	CASSQDREKLFF	TGTGCCAGCAGCCAGGACAGAGAAAAACTGTTTTTT
TRBV5-4	TRBJ2-3	once	TRBD2	CASSPTSGGQDTQYF	TGTGCCAGCAGCCCCACTAGCGGGGGTCAAGATACGCAGTATTTT
TRBV4-1	TRBJ2-7	-	-	CASSYRLAYEQYF	TGCGCCAGCAGCTACCGACTAGCCTACGAGCAGTACTTC
TRBV6-5	TRBJ1-1	-	TRBD1	CASSYVRQGNTEAFF	TGTGCCAGCAGTTACGTCAGACAGGGGAACACTGAAGCTTTCTTT
TRBV10-3	TRBJ1-1	-	-	CAISAQTVNTEAFF	TGTGCCATCAGTGCCCAGACTGTGAACACTGAAGCTTTCTTT
TRBV19	TRBJ1-5	-	-	CASSPSPVSNQPQHF	TGTGCCAGTAGCCCAAGTCCTGTTAGCAATCAGCCCCAGCATTTT
TRBV7-9	TRBJ1-4	-	-	CASSLGWGAAYEKLFF	TGTGCCAGCAGCTTAGGTTGGGGGGCAGCGTATGAAAAACTGTTTTTT
TRBV2	TRBJ2-2	once	-	CASSVGDTGELFF	TGTGCCAGCAGTGTTGGGGACACCGGGGAGCTGTTTTTT
TRBV5-5	TRBJ1-2	-	-	CASSFMRGRTNYGYTF	TGTGCCAGCAGCTTCATGCGGGGACGGACTAACTATGGCTACACCTTC
TRBV5-1	TRBJ1-5	few	-	CASSRDSNQPQHF	TGCGCCAGCAGCCGGGACAGCAATCAGCCCCAGCATTTT
TRBV7-9	TRBJ2-2	once	TRBD1	CASSPRDRGAGELFF	TGTGCCAGCAGCCCCCGGGACAGGGGGGCCGGGGAGCTGTTTTTT
TRBV2	TRBJ2-7	-	-	CASSVWGNEQYF	TGTGCCAGCAGTGTTTGGGGAAACGAGCAGTACTTC
TRBV6-5	TRBJ1-4	-	-	CASSYSWTSTNEKLFF	TGTGCCAGCAGTTACTCGTGGACATCAACTAATGAAAAACTGTTTTTT